The 20 T cell receptor beta chains in this list originate from one sample, sequenced in a study of blood T cells in healthy people across ages. The use of a sample-barcoded 5' primer and a J-beta primer mix characterized a second PCR of roughly 7 to 11 cycles. One entry per CDR3 protein, called by TCRdb with MiXCR from the 5' RACE reads. Found here are about 510,000 distinct CDR3 sequences, about 25% of them singletons; the top ten hold roughly 3.5%. These data also formed part of another study, on T cells of mothers and their children.

Sequenced: blood. The receptors come from a boy aged 2 to 10 in good health.

A few counts support this clonotype. The chain recombines TRBV19 with TRBJ1-1, with unresolved D. Per the germline V gene, CDR1 is LNHDA and CDR2 is SQIVND (reference sequence). The CDR3 sequence is 14 residues long. The V end lost 3 bases, the J end lost 2 bases, and 10 bases lay between the germline ends. The CDR3 bases are TGTGCCAGTAGTATGTCGGCGCTAAACACTGAAGCTTTCTTT. Translated: CASSMSALNTEAFF.

This chain uses TRBV7-8 with TRBJ2-5; the match to TRBD2 covers 14 bases. CDR3 length: 21 amino acids. J lost 9 bases, V lost 3 bases, and 24 bases had no gene match. Germline CDR1 reads SGHVS; CDR2 reads FQNEAQ. CDR3 coding DNA: TGTGCCAGCAGCTTTCCGGGGTTAGGGACTAGCGGGAGCGCCAAGAGAATGGCCCAGTACTTC. It is translated as CASSFPGLGTSGSAKRMAQYF.

This clonotype was detected once. The chain employs TRBV20-1 and TRBJ2-1, with D perhaps given as TRBD1 or TRBD2 (5 bases each). The J call is uncertain, as TRBJ2-7 better fits the DNA end. The CDR3 is 14 amino acids. Germline-derived CDR1 and CDR2 are DFQATT and SNEGSKA (reference sequence). The CDR3 region has the DNA TGCAGTGCTAGAGATCCGGGGCGATCCTACGAGCAGTACTTC. It yields the protein CSARDPGRSYEQYF.

The rearrangement links TRBV6-6 to TRBJ1-1; 7 bases fit TRBD1. From germline, CDR1 is MNHNY and CDR2 SVGAGI (reference sequence). This CDR3 comprises 14 residues. Trimming at V came to 2 bases and at J to 0 bases, leaving 0 bases not matched to a gene. CDR3 residues: CASSYGQVNTEAFF. For the CDR3, the DNA is TGTGCCAGCAGTTACGGACAGGTGAACACTGAAGCTTTCTTT.

The genes are TRBV7-2 and TRBJ2-5; TRBD2 aligns across 10 bases. The germline V gene has CDR1 SGHTA and CDR2 FQGNSA. J was trimmed by 0 bases and V by 2 bases; bases with no gene match: 6. The CDR3 has 17 amino acids. CDR3 DNA: TGTGCCAGCAGCTTATCCGGGACTAGCGAGTACCAAGAGACCCAGTACTTC. The encoded protein is CASSLSGTSEYQETQYF.

The chain joins TRBV29-1 to TRBJ2-5, with 8 bases aligning to TRBD1. This CDR3 has 13 amino acids. V lost 4 bases, J lost 5 bases, and 6 bases stayed unmatched. Germline CDR1 reads SQVTM; CDR2 reads ANQGSEA. The CDR3 sequence: CSVGTGISETQYF. The DNA for the CDR3 is TGCAGCGTTGGGACAGGGATTTCCGAGACCCAGTACTTC.

This rearrangement joins TRBV6-5 to TRBJ2-5; 7 bases line up with TRBD2. The CDR3 has 14 residues. With 6 bases clipped from V and 5 bases from J, the junction kept 9 bases outside the gene matches. Germline CDR1 MNHEY, CDR2 SVGAGI. The CDR3 nucleotides are TGTGCCAGCAGCCCAGACTGGGGGGGGGAGACCCAGTACTTC. Its translation: CASSPDWGGETQYF.

The chain couples TRBV10-3 to TRBJ2-3, with 10 bases lining up with TRBD2. The CDR3 spans 15 residues. Losses at the gene ends were 7 bases for V and 5 bases for J; bases not matched to a gene: 9. Germline V CDR1 and CDR2: ENHRY, SYGVKD. The CDR3 region is CAIKSASGRIDTQYF. CDR3 sequence (DNA): TGTGCCATCAAGTCTGCTAGCGGGAGAATAGATACGCAGTATTTT.

This clonotype was seen more than once but under ten times. The V call is TRBV5-1, the J call TRBJ2-1, with 12 bases lining up with TRBD1. Unmatched junction bases numbered 10, after V lost 4 bases and J lost 8 bases. The CDR3 runs 16 residues. Germline-derived CDR1 and CDR2 are SGHRS and YFSETQ. DNA of the CDR3: TGCGCCAGCAGCGATCCGGGACAGGGGGCAGTAGATGAGCAGTTCTTC. Its protein product is CASSDPGQGAVDEQFF.

This clonotype was seen only a few times. The gene calls are TRBV12-3 or TRBV12-4 and TRBJ1-3; D is unresolved. Deletions cut 8 bases from V and 0 bases from J, with 11 bases between. This CDR3 comprises 14 residues. CDR3 sequence: CASWPSLSGNTIYF. The CDR3 nucleotides are TGTGCCAGCTGGCCTTCTCTCTCTGGAAACACCATATATTTT.

Remarks on this clonotype: Since no conserved phenylalanine or tryptophan closes the CDR3, a read error is the likely cause. This chain connects TRBV3-1 to TRBJ2-4, with D hard to call. Germline CDR1 is LGHDT and CDR2 is YNNKEL (reference sequence). Trimming took 2 bases from V and 4 from J, leaving 3 bases between them. This CDR3 is built from 12 residues. CDR3 nucleotides: TGTGCCAGCAGCCAATGGAAAAACATTCAGTACCTC. Translating it yields CASSQWKNIQYL.

The V gene is TRBV6-5, the J gene TRBJ2-5; D possibly uses TRBD1 or TRBD2 (6 bases each). Germline CDR1 and CDR2: MNHEY and SVGAGI. This CDR3 has 15 amino acids. The V end was cut by 3 bases, the J end by 5 bases, with 16 bases between. CDR3 DNA sequence: TGTGCCAGCAGTTATGAGCCCACAGGGACTGAGACCCAGTACTTC. As protein: CASSYEPTGTETQYF.

The chain has TRBV7-8 and TRBJ2-3, with D hard to call. The CDR3 has 14 residues. The V and J ends lost 4 bases and 2 bases respectively, with 10 bases between them. Germline-derived CDR1 and CDR2 are SGHVS and FQNEAQ. The CDR3, as DNA: TGTGCCAGCAGCTACGACGGCCTCACAGATACGCAGTATTTT. Its translation: CASSYDGLTDTQYF.

The chain links TRBV15 to TRBJ2-3, with unresolved D. V shed 0 bases and J shed 4 bases, with 5 bases lying between them. Germline-derived CDR1 and CDR2 are LNHNV and YYDKDF (reference sequence). The CDR3 runs 13 residues. The CDR3: CATSRDDADTQYF. In DNA, the CDR3 is TGTGCCACCAGCAGAGATGACGCAGATACGCAGTATTTT.

The V and J genes are TRBV7-9 and TRBJ1-5; D gene ambiguous. Trimming stripped 5 bases from V and 2 bases from J, with 7 bases between. This CDR3 comprises 13 residues. Germline V lookup: CDR1 SEHNR, CDR2 FQNEAQ (reference sequence). The CDR3 DNA reads TGTGCCAGCAGCCCGAGTCGCAATCAGCCCCAGCATTTT. Protein: CASSPSRNQPQHF.

This clonotype was seen a handful of times. DNA of the CDR3: TGTGCCAGCAGTCACTACGGGACTGGGGGCGAAGAGACCCAGTACTTC. Encoded protein: CASSHYGTGGEETQYF. This rearrangement joins TRBV12-3 or TRBV12-4 to TRBJ2-5; the D call may be TRBD1 or TRBD2 (6 bases each). V was clipped by 5 bases and J by 3 bases, with 19 bases between them. The CDR3 has 16 residues.

The V call is TRBV29-1, the J call TRBJ1-2, with D hard to call. The ends were cut back, 3 bases at V and 8 bases at J, with 10 bases in the middle. CDR3 length equals 11 residues. Germline CDR1 and CDR2: SQVTM and ANQGSEA. CDR3 DNA sequence: TGCAGCGTTGACAGGAGTCAGGGCTACACCTTC. Its protein is CSVDRSQGYTF.

This sequence joins TRBV29-1 and TRBJ2-7; 11 nucleotides align to TRBD2. The J segment lost 4 bases and the V segment lost 6 bases, leaving 8 bases of the junction unmatched. Germline lookup yields CDR1 SQVTM and CDR2 ANQGSEA. The length of the CDR3 is 14 residues. In DNA form, the CDR3 reads TGCAGCGTGGATACTAGCGGGAGTGGGTACGAGCAGTACTTC. Amino acid sequence: CSVDTSGSGYEQYF.

This clonotype appeared a few times. The chain links TRBV2 to TRBJ2-1, with 9 bases fitting TRBD2. This CDR3 comprises 19 residues. Trimming removed 4 bases from V and 0 bases from J; junction bases left unmatched: 13. The V gene's germline CDR1 is SNHLY and CDR2 FYNNEI. The CDR3 sequence is CASSVSGGRASRSYNEQFF. CDR3 coding DNA: TGTGCCAGCAGTGTTAGTGGCGGGAGGGCCTCTCGCTCCTACAATGAGCAGTTCTTC.

This clonotype was picked up a small number of times. The rearrangement uses TRBV20-1 and TRBJ2-5, with D uncertain. V lost 6 bases, J lost 4 bases, and 9 bases lay in between. CDR3 size: 11 residues. CDR1 and CDR2 from the germline V gene are DFQATT and SNEGSKA (reference sequence). The chain's CDR3 is CSAPSPETQYF. The CDR3 coding sequence is TGCAGTGCCCCCTCTCCAGAGACCCAGTACTTC.